Below, 5 T cell receptor beta chains from the same sample are listed, as sequenced in a study of vaccination effects on CD4 cells after COVID-19. CD4+ T cells were isolated after less than 12 days of culture. The person had PCR-confirmed SARS-CoV-2 infection between March and December 2020. Of the BNT162b2 and mRNA-1273 vaccines, participants received two doses of one or the other. No antigen has been identified for these receptors. Sequencing was performed with immunoSEQ multiplex PCR; in TCRdb, only in-frame clones are kept and a portion is missing. The sample holds 30,000 to 40,000 clones, 75% seen once. The source material was CD4+ T cells from PBMCs cultured without peptide, sampled after COVID-19 vaccination. Every receptor here comes from a human donor who had a prior SARS-CoV-2 infection.

Only one count was recorded for this clone. The rearrangement joins TRBV30 to TRBJ2-3; 8 bases fit TRBD2. Trimming at V came to 0 bases and at J to 11 bases, leaving 4 bases not matched to a gene. The germline gives CDR1 GTSNPN, CDR2 SVGIG (reference sequence). The CDR3 is made up of 12 amino acids. CDR3 protein: CAWSVWSGGQYF. In DNA form, the CDR3 reads TGTGCCTGGAGTGTCTGGAGCGGGGGGCAGTATTTT.

This clone was observed a few times. The chain combines TRBV19 with TRBJ2-1; maybe TRBD2 (6 bases). The CDR3 is made up of 16 amino acids. Deletions cut 1 base from V and 0 bases from J, with 10 bases between. From germline, CDR1 is LNHDA and CDR2 SQIVND (reference sequence). This CDR3 is CASSIVRGSSYNEQFF. DNA for the CDR3: TGTGCCAGTAGTATAGTCCGGGGGAGCTCCTACAATGAGCAGTTCTTC. Full variable domain (missing parts from reference TRBV19 and TRBJ2-1): DGGITQSPKYLFRKEGQNVTLSCEQNLNHDAMYWYRQDPGQGLRLIYYSQIVNDFQKGDIAEGYSVSREKKESFPLTVTSAQKNPTAFYLCASSIVRGSSYNEQFFGPGTRLTVL.

The CDR3 nucleotides read TGCGCCAGCAGCTTGGCTTCCGGGACACGGAACTATGGCTACACCTTC. As protein: CASSLASGTRNYGYTF. V usage is TRBV5-1 and J usage is TRBJ1-2; weak D call: TRBD1 (6 bases). Trimming shortened V by 0 bases and J by 2 bases, and 14 bases separated the two germline ends. Per the germline V gene, CDR1 is SGHRS and CDR2 is YFSETQ. The CDR3 totals 16 residues.

This chain uses TRBV2 with TRBJ2-7; 12 positions agree with TRBD2. Looked up from germline, CDR1 is SNHLY and CDR2 is FYNNEI. The V gene end was trimmed by 7 bases and the J gene end by 2 bases; junction bases not matched to a gene: 3. This CDR3 contains 14 residues. The CDR3 here is CASIRTSGTYEQYF. In nucleotides, the CDR3 is TGTGCCAGCATCCGGACTAGCGGGACCTACGAGCAGTACTTC. The complete variable domain, with remaining parts taken from reference TRBV2 and TRBJ2-7, reads EPEVTQTPSHQVTQMGQEVILRCVPISNHLYFYWYRQILGQKVEFLVSFYNNEISEKSEIFDDQFSVERPDGSNFTLKIRSTKLEDSAMYFCASIRTSGTYEQYFGPGTRLTVT.

This sequence joins TRBV21-1 and TRBJ1-4; the table calls TRBD1, which could not be checked here. TRBV21-1 is recorded as a pseudogene. The CDR3 has 17 amino acids. This CDR3 reads CASSKEMTGGFCEKLFF. The CDR3 DNA reads TGTGCCAGCAGCAAAGAAATGACAGGGGGCTTCTGTGAAAAACTGTTTTTT.